These 32 T cell receptor beta chains share one sample of origin, sequenced in a study of blood T cells in healthy people across ages. Combining a sample-barcoded 5' primer with a J-beta primer mix, a second PCR ran for 7 to 11 cycles. TCRdb analysed the 5' RACE reads with MiXCR anew, one entry per CDR3 protein. Of over a million distinct CDR3 sequences listed, 40% to 55% are singletons. The specimen was blood. These receptors came from a woman aged 55-69 years in good health.

This clonotype occurred a few times. The rearrangement joins TRBV7-9 to TRBJ2-3; 9 nucleotides align to TRBD2. The CDR3 extends over 16 amino acids. Trimming cost V 5 bases and J 2 bases; bases outside gene matches: 8. Germline V gene data show CDR1 as SEHNR and CDR2 as FQNEAQ (reference sequence). The CDR3 sequence: CASSPRLAANTDTQYF. In DNA, the CDR3 is TGTGCCAGCAGCCCCAGACTAGCGGCAAACACAGATACGCAGTATTTT. Supplemented by reference TRBV7-9 and TRBJ2-3, the full variable domain reads DTGVSQNPRHKITKRGQNVTFRCDPISEHNRLYWYRQTLGQGPEFLTYFQNEAQLEKSRLLSDRFSAERPKGSFSTLEIQRTEQGDSAMYLCASSPRLAANTDTQYFGPGTRLTVL.

This clonotype was found a few times. This rearrangement joins TRBV3-1 to TRBJ2-5, with 7 bases aligning to TRBD2. The CDR3 runs to 14 residues. After removal of 0 bases from V and 4 bases from J, the junction contained 2 bases not matched to a gene. Germline V gene sequence: CDR1 LGHDT, CDR2 YNNKEL (reference sequence). The CDR3 nucleotides read TGTGCCAGCAGCCAAGACCCTAGCGGAGAGACCCAGTACTTC. Translation: CASSQDPSGETQYF.

CDR3 in DNA: TGTGCCAGCAGTGGGGACAGGGGGAGGTGGGAGCAGTACTTC. This gives the protein CASSGDRGRWEQYF. The V gene is TRBV27, the J gene TRBJ2-7; 11 nucleotides match TRBD1. V was pared by 5 bases and J by 7 bases, with 7 bases of the junction left unmatched. The CDR3 contains 14 residues. Germline V gene sequence: CDR1 MNHEY, CDR2 SMNVEV (reference sequence).

This clonotype was found once. The rearrangement joins TRBV4-1 to TRBJ1-1; TRBD1 might be the D (5 bases). The CDR3 runs to 17 residues. CDR1 and CDR2 (germline): MGHRA, YSYEKL. Trimming stripped 0 bases from V and 4 bases from J, with 18 bases between. The CDR3 sequence is CASSQDKGRQGATEAFF. The CDR3 DNA sequence: TGCGCCAGCAGCCAAGATAAGGGGAGGCAGGGAGCCACTGAAGCTTTCTTT.

The V gene is TRBV24-1, the J gene TRBJ2-5; 9 bases are a match to TRBD2. The V and J ends lost 3 bases and 11 bases, in that order; junction bases with no gene match: 12. Looked up from germline, CDR1 is KGHDR and CDR2 is SFDVKD. CDR3 length equals 15 residues. CDR3 DNA: TGTGCCACCAGTGATACCGGGGGACTAGCACGAGGACAGTACTTC. Amino acid sequence: CATSDTGGLARGQYF.

The chain links TRBV20-1 to TRBJ1-2; tentatively, D is TRBD1 (5 bases). Deletions cut 6 bases from V and 5 bases from J, with 10 bases between. The CDR3 covers 11 residues. Per the germline V gene, CDR1 is DFQATT and CDR2 is SNEGSKA (reference sequence). The CDR3: CSAGDSYGYTF. The CDR3 DNA follows: TGCAGTGCAGGGGACTCTTATGGCTACACCTTC.

The chain combines TRBV7-6 with TRBJ2-2; 10 positions agree with TRBD2. Germline trimming cut 2 bases from V and 5 bases from J; bases unmatched to any gene: 5. This CDR3 contains 16 residues. Germline CDR1 and CDR2: SGHVS and FNYEAQ. The CDR3 sequence is CASSLLAGVLTGELFF. In DNA, the CDR3 is TGTGCCAGCAGCTTACTAGCGGGAGTTTTAACCGGGGAGCTGTTTTTT.

This chain links TRBV29-1 with TRBJ2-5, with 8 nucleotides matching TRBD1. Trimming took 2 bases from V and 11 from J; bases not matched to a gene: 13. The germline V gene has CDR1 SQVTM and CDR2 ANQGSEA. CDR3 length: 14 amino acids. Here the CDR3 reads CSVETTGASNEQYF. The CDR3 DNA sequence: TGCAGCGTTGAAACGACAGGGGCGAGCAATGAGCAGTACTTC.

This sequence joins TRBV29-1 and TRBJ2-5; 9 bases map to TRBD2. CDR1 SQVTM and CDR2 ANQGSEA come from the germline V gene. CDR3 length: 18 amino acids. Trimming at V came to 2 bases and at J to 2 bases, leaving 15 bases not matched to a gene. This CDR3 reads CSVENLGGLAGSQETQYF. The CDR3 DNA reads TGCAGCGTTGAAAATCTGGGGGGGCTAGCGGGGTCTCAAGAGACCCAGTACTTC.

The CDR3 loop reads CASSGTGIPNEQFF. CDR3 coding DNA: TGTGCCAGCAGTGGGACAGGGATCCCCAATGAGCAGTTCTTC. J is TRBJ2-1 and V is TRBV25-1; 8 nucleotides agree with TRBD1. V lost 4 bases to trimming and J lost 6 bases; unmatched junction nucleotides: 5. The germline V gene encodes CDR1 MGHDK and CDR2 SYGVNS. This CDR3 contains 14 residues. The complete variable domain, with remaining parts taken from reference TRBV25-1 and TRBJ2-1, reads EADIYQTPRYLVIGTGKKITLECSQTMGHDKMYWYQQDPGMELHLIHYSYGVNSTEKGDLSSESTVSRIRTEHFPLTLESARPSHTSQYLCASSGTGIPNEQFFGPGTRLTVL.

The chain uses TRBV5-1 and TRBJ1-2, with a tentative D call TRBD1 (5 bases). The germline V gene has CDR1 SGHRS and CDR2 YFSETQ. V was shortened by 4 bases and J by 3 bases, with 19 bases between the two germline ends. The CDR3 totals 16 residues. CDR3 DNA sequence: TGCGCCAGCAGCCTGGGGGGGTCCGGATCCTACTATGGCTACACCTTC. Residues: CASSLGGSGSYYGYTF.

The gene calls are TRBV3-1 and TRBJ2-5; no reliable D call. The DNA end is a closer match to TRBJ2-7, so the J assignment may be wrong. The germline V gene has CDR1 LGHDT and CDR2 YNNKEL (reference sequence). This CDR3 spans 15 amino acids. The CDR3: CASSQEHGPDYEQYF. CDR3 coding DNA: TGTGCCAGCAGCCAAGAACATGGGCCCGACTACGAGCAGTACTTC.

About this clonotype: Possible read error: a much larger clone is one base away. The chain has TRBV29-1 and TRBJ2-5; TRBD1 might be the D (5 bases). This CDR3 region has 14 residues. CDR1 is SQVTM and CDR2 is ANQGSEA in the germline V gene. Trimming left V 5 bases short and J 5 bases short, with 18 bases between. The CDR3 DNA follows: TGCAGCGTTTACGACAGTGGTGCTCATGAGACCCAGTACTTC. It encodes CSVYDSGAHETQYF.

V is TRBV20-1 and J is TRBJ1-1; possibly TRBD1 for D (6 bases). Trimming took 4 bases from V and 3 from J, leaving 18 bases between them. The germline gives CDR1 DFQATT, CDR2 SNEGSKA (reference sequence). This CDR3 is built from 15 residues. CDR3 DNA: TGCAGTGCTACCTCCTTCGAGGCAGGGGACACTGAAGCTTTCTTT. Translation gives CSATSFEAGDTEAFF.

The chain recombines TRBV4-1 with TRBJ2-1; no definite D call. This CDR3 region has 13 residues. The germline V gene encodes CDR1 MGHRA and CDR2 YSYEKL. Trimming cost V 1 base and J 10 bases, with 11 bases left between them. CDR3 amino acids: CASSQVWRLEQFF. The CDR3 nucleotides read TGCGCCAGCAGCCAAGTCTGGCGGTTAGAGCAGTTCTTC.

The chain links TRBV6-5 to TRBJ1-4, with a possible D match to TRBD1 (6 bases). This CDR3 has 16 residues. V was trimmed by 6 bases and J by 5 bases, leaving 19 bases between them. CDR1 MNHEY and CDR2 SVGAGI come from the germline V gene. The CDR3 region is CASRNHQGLGNEKLFF. The DNA for the CDR3 is TGTGCCAGCAGAAATCATCAGGGGCTGGGGAATGAAAAACTGTTTTTT.

This clonotype has a handful of counts. This chain links TRBV5-1 with TRBJ2-7; no clear D gene. Trimming removed 0 bases at V and 6 bases at J, with 13 bases between. The germline gives CDR1 SGHRS, CDR2 YFSETQ. The CDR3 loop spans 14 amino acids. This CDR3 reads CASSLDIELVEQYF. In DNA form, the CDR3 reads TGCGCCAGCAGCTTGGATATCGAGCTGGTCGAGCAGTACTTC.

Points on this clonotype: The junction departs from germline at one end; a sequencing error may be responsible. The chain carries TRBV20-1 and TRBJ2-5, with D possibly TRBD1 on 6 matching bases. CDR3 length equals 14 residues. Germline assignment: CDR1 DFQATT and CDR2 SNEGSKA (reference sequence). Here the CDR3 reads CSASRQAGGETRYF. In DNA, the CDR3 is TGCAGTGCTAGCCGACAGGCCGGAGGAGAGACCCGGTACTTC.

The CDR3 coding sequence is TGTGCCAGATCGGGACTAGCGGGAGATACGCAGTATTTT. This codes for CARSGLAGDTQYF. V gene TRBV25-1 combines with J gene TRBJ2-3; 12 bases are a match to TRBD2. The CDR3 is 13 amino acids. V was clipped by 9 bases and J by 5 bases; unmatched bases: 3. CDR1 and CDR2 (germline): MGHDK, SYGVNS. Complete variable domain (other parts from reference TRBV25-1 and TRBJ2-3): EADIYQTPRYLVIGTGKKITLECSQTMGHDKMYWYQQDPGMELHLIHYSYGVNSTEKGDLSSESTVSRIRTEHFPLTLESARPSHTSQYLCARSGLAGDTQYFGPGTRLTVL.

CDR3 nucleotides: TGTGCCAGCAGCTCCGGACCTTCCTACAATGAGCAGTTCTTC. It encodes CASSSGPSYNEQFF. This chain links TRBV5-6 with TRBJ2-1, with D hard to call. CDR1 and CDR2 (germline): SGHDT, YYEEEE. The CDR3 runs 14 residues. Trimming took off 3 bases at V and 1 base at J, with 8 bases between the two ends. Based on the CDR3 plus reference TRBV5-6 and TRBJ2-1, the full variable domain is DAGVTQSPTHLIKTRGQQVTLRCSPKSGHDTVSWYQQALGQGPQFIFQYYEEEERQRGNFPDRFSGHQFPNYSSELNVNALLLGDSALYLCASSSGPSYNEQFFGPGTRLTVL.

For this clonotype: This may arise from a read error, as a much more abundant clone is one base away. The chain couples TRBV2 to TRBJ2-1; D is ambiguous. The CDR3 is 13 residues long. Germline values: CDR1 SNHLY, CDR2 FYNNEI. The CDR3 DNA is TGTGCCATCAGTGAGGCTGGGCTCAATGAGCAGTTCTTC. Its translation: CAISEAGLNEQFF.

This clonotype was seen a few times. The chain combines TRBV2 with TRBJ1-2; D unclear. Germline loops: CDR1 SNHLY, CDR2 FYNNEI. The CDR3 consists of 12 residues. V was trimmed by 1 base and J by 6 bases, leaving 6 bases between them. The CDR3 loop is CASSEVGNGYTF. Here the CDR3 DNA reads TGTGCCAGCAGTGAAGTGGGGAATGGCTACACCTTC.

The sample holds many counts of this clonotype. The chain recombines TRBV7-6 with TRBJ2-1; 14 nucleotides agree with TRBD2. V shed 5 bases and J 0 bases; nucleotides not matched to a gene: 12. Germline CDR1 and CDR2: SGHVS and FNYEAQ. CDR3 length: 20 residues. CDR3 sequence (DNA): TGTGCCAGCAGCGGAAGCCAGGGACTAGCGGGAGAGCGCTCCTACAATGAGCAGTTCTTC. It encodes CASSGSQGLAGERSYNEQFF.

Remarks on this clonotype: At one of its ends the junction is not consistent with the germline gene, which may arise from a read error. The chain carries TRBV5-1 and TRBJ1-2; 10 bases match TRBD1. Germline V CDR1 and CDR2: SGHRS, YFSETQ. This CDR3 is 17 amino acids long. The CDR3 bases are TGCGCCAGCAGCTTGGAGACAGGGGGCAATCTTCTCTATGGTTACACCTTC. Protein: CASSLETGGNLLYGYTF.

The rearrangement links TRBV28 to TRBJ2-4; TRBD2 might be the D (6 bases). The CDR3 loop spans 15 amino acids. Trimming took off 6 bases at V and 13 bases at J, with 25 bases between the two ends. CDR1 is MDHEN and CDR2 is SYDVKM in the germline V gene. The CDR3 protein is CASRTGSDSYNEQYF. The CDR3 nucleotides are TGTGCCAGCAGGACCGGGAGCGACTCCTACAATGAGCAGTACTTC.

The rearrangement links TRBV18 to TRBJ2-1, with unresolved D. This CDR3 comprises 16 residues. V lost 0 bases and J lost 1, with 10 bases in between. Germline values: CDR1 KGHSH, CDR2 LQKENI. The CDR3 nucleotides are TGTGCCAGCTCACCACCGTCATCAAAGTCCTACAATGAGCAGTTCTTC. Residues: CASSPPSSKSYNEQFF.

This clonotype occurred a few times. J is TRBJ2-7 and V is TRBV6-2 or TRBV6-3; D is perhaps TRBD1 (6 bases). The CDR3 is 11 amino acids. V was pared by 4 bases and J by 9 bases, with 10 bases between. The germline V gene encodes CDR1 MNHEY and CDR2 SVGEGT. CDR3 loop: CASSSGQRQYF. CDR3 DNA: TGTGCCAGCAGTTCAGGACAGAGGCAGTACTTC.

The chain joins TRBV6-6 to TRBJ2-5, with 12 bases lining up with TRBD2. The CDR3 is made up of 16 amino acids. The trim removed 4 bases at V and 6 bases at J, leaving 9 bases unmatched. Germline CDR1 reads MNHNY; CDR2 reads SVGAGI (reference sequence). CDR3 nucleotides: TGTGCCAGCAGTTCAGGACTAGCGGGAAGCGTAAAGACCCAGTACTTC. As protein: CASSSGLAGSVKTQYF.

J is TRBJ2-1 and V is TRBV4-2, with 13 nucleotides matching TRBD2. The CDR3 totals 19 residues. With V trimmed by 5 bases and J by 0 bases, 10 bases remained unmatched. Germline loops: CDR1 LGHNA, CDR2 YNFKEQ. Here the CDR3 reads CASSKWTSGSASSYNEQFF. The DNA for the CDR3 is TGTGCCAGCAGCAAATGGACTAGCGGGAGCGCGAGCTCCTACAATGAGCAGTTCTTC.

A few counts support this clonotype. V and J are TRBV6-1 and TRBJ1-6; 8 nucleotides agree with TRBD1. Unmatched junction bases numbered 7, after V lost 2 bases and J lost 10 bases. The CDR3 loop spans 15 amino acids. Germline values: CDR1 MNHNS, CDR2 SASEGT. The CDR3 loop reads CASSERRDRISPLHF. CDR3 nucleotides: TGTGCCAGCAGTGAAAGGCGGGACAGGATATCACCCCTCCACTTT.

This clonotype was found many times. This sequence joins TRBV9 and TRBJ2-3, with D perhaps being TRBD1 or TRBD2 (5 bases each). This CDR3 spans 14 amino acids. V lost 0 bases to trimming and J lost 2 bases, with 7 bases between them. Germline V CDR1 and CDR2: SGDLS, YYNGEE. CDR3 loop: CASSVGGSTDTQYF. CDR3 nucleotide sequence: TGTGCCAGCAGCGTAGGGGGGTCCACAGATACGCAGTATTTT.

J is TRBJ1-5 and V is TRBV21-1. TRBV21-1 is a pseudogene segment. This CDR3 has 12 residues. This chain's CDR3 is CASSKANQPQHF. CDR3 DNA: TGTGCCAGCAGCAAAGCGAATCAGCCCCAGCATTTT.